The following is a T cell receptor beta chain sequence with its context. What it binds is not known. Healthy HIV-negative adults with no recent acute infections or vaccinations were recruited as donors. Samples left unsorted employed tens of millions of PBMCs for genomic DNA. Scientists sequenced DNA from unsorted PBMC on ten immunoSEQ deep assay plates. The table came from immunoSEQ multiplex PCR; TCRdb's copy has only in-frame clones and leaves some out. The table includes about half a million clones, around 79% detected once. The data were obtained in a study of shared clonotypes between healthy human individuals. Whole-study findings and limits: Apart from blood, nothing was sampled; tissue repertoires likely differ.

The sample consisted of PBMCs. This sequence was found in a woman in her thirties or forties in good health. Some clones in this sample may be carry-over from other donors' samples.

This chain's CDR3 is CASNPTETYEQYF. The DNA for the CDR3 is TGTGCCAGCAATCCGACGGAAACCTACGAGCAGTACTTC. The chain employs TRBV28 and TRBJ2-7; the D is unclear. Germline V gene lookup returns CDR1 MDHEN and CDR2 SYDVKM. The CDR3 is 13 amino acids. Trimming pared 7 bases from V and 2 bases from J, leaving 12 bases between. The full variable domain, with the rest looked up from reference TRBV28 and TRBJ2-7, is DVKVTQSSRYLVKRTGEKVFLECVQDMDHENMFWYRQDPGLGLRLIYFSYDVKMKEKGDIPEGYSVSREKKERFSLILESASTNQTSMYLCASNPTETYEQYFGPGTRLTVT.